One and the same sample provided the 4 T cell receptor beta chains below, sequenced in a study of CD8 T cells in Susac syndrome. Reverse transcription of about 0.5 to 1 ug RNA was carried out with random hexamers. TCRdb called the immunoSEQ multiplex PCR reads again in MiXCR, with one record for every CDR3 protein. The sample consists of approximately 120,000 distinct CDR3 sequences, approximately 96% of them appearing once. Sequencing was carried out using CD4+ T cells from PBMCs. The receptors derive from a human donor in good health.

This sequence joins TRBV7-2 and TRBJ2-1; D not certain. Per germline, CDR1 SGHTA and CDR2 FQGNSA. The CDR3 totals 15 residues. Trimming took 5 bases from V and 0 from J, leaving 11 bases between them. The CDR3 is CASSASPGSYNEQFF. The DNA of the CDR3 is TGTGCCAGCAGCGCATCGCCTGGCTCCTACAATGAGCAGTTCTTC.

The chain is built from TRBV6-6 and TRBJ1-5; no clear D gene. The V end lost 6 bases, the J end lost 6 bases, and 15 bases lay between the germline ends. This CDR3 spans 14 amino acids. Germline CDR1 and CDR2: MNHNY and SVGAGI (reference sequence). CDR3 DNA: TGTGCCAGCAGCCCGGACCTGCGGGGTCAGCCCCAGCATTTT. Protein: CASSPDLRGQPQHF.

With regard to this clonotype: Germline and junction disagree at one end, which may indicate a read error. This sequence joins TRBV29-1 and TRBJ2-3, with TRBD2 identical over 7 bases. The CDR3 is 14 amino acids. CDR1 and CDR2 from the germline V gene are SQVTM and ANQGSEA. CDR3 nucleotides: TGCAGCCTTGACGGGAGCGGGGCGGGAGATACGCAGTATTTT. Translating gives CSLDGSGAGDTQYF.

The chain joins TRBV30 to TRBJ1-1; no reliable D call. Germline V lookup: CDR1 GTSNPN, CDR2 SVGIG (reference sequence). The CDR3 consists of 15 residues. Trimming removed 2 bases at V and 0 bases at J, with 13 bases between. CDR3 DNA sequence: TGTGCCTGGAGTAAGGATAGGCTTCTGAACACTGAAGCTTTCTTT. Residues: CAWSKDRLLNTEAFF.